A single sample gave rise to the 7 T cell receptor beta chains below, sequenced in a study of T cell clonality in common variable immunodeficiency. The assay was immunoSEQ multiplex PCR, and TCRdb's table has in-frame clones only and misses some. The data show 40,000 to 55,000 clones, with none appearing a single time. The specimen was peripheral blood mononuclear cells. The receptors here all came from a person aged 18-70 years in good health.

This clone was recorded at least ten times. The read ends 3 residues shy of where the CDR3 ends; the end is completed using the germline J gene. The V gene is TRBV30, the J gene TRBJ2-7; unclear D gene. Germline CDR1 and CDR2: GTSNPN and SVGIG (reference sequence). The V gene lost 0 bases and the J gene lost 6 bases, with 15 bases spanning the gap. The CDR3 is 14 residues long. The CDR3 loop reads CAWSVGQPSSEQYF. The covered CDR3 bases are TGTGCCTGGAGTGTAGGGCAGCCCAGCTCCGAG.

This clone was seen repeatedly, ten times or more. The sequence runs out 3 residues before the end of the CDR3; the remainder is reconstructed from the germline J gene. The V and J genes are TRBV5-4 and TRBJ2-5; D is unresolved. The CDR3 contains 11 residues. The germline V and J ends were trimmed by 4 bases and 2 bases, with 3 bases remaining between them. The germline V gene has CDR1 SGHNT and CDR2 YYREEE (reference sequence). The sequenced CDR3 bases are TGTGCCAGCAGCCGTCAAGAGACC. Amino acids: CASSRQET. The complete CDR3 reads CASSRQETQYF.

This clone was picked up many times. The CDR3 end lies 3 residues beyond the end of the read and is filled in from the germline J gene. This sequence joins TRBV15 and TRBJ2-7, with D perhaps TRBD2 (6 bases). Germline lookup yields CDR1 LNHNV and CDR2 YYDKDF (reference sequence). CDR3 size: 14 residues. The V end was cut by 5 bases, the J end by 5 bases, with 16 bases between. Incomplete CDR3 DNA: TGTGCCACCAGCCTCGCGGTTAGCGGCGACGAG. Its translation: CATSLAVSGDE. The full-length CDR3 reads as CATSLAVSGDEQYF.

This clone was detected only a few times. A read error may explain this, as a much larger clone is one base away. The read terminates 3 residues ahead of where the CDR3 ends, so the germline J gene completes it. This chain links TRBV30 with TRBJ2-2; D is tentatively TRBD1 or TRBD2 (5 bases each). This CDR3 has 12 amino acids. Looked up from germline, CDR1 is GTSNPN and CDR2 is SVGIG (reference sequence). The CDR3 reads CAWSGGREKLFF. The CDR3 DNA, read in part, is TGTGCCTGGAGTGGGGGCCGGGAAAAG. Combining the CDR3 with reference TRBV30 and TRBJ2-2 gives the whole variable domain SQTIHQWPATLVQPVGSPLSLECTVEGTSNPNLYWYRQAAGRGLQLLFYSVGIGQISSEVPQNLSASRPQDRQFILSSKKLLLSDSGFYLCAWSGGREKLFFGEGSRLTVL.

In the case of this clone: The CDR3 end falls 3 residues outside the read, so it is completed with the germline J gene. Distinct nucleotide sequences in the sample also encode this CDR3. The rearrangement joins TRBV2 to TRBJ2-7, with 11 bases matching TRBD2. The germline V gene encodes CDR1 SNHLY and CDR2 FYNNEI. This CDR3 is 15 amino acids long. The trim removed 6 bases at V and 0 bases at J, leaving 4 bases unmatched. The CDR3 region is CASRGGLAGSYEQYF. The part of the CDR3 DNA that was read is TGTGCCAGCAGAGGAGGACTAGCGGGCTCCTACGAG.

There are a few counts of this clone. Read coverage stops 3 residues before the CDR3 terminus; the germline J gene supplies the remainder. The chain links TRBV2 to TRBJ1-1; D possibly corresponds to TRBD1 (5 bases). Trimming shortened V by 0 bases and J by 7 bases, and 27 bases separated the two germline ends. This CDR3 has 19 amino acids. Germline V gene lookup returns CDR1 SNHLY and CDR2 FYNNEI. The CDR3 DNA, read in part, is TGTGCCAGCAGTGAAGCGCTTCTGATAGGCGGGGCGGACGGACTTGAA. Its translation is CASSEALLIGGADGLE. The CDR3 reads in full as CASSEALLIGGADGLEAFF.

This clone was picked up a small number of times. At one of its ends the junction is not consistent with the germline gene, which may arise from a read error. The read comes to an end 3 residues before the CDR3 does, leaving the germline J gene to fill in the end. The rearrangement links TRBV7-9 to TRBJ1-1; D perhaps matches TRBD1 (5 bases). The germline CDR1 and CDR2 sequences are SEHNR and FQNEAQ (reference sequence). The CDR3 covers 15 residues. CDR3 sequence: CASKGEGKKNTEAFF. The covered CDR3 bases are TGTGCAAGCAAGGGAGAGGGGAAGAAGAACACTGAA.